The sample holds many counts of the clone carrying this T cell receptor (beta chain). The CDR3 is made up of 15 amino acids. With 5 bases clipped from V and 2 bases from J, the junction kept 3 bases outside the gene matches. CDR1 is LNHDA, CDR2 SQIVND, per germline (reference sequence). This specimen comes from a study of T cells after posttransplantation cyclophosphamide. Some clones are missing from TCRdb's copy, which holds only in-frame ones; the method was immunoSEQ multiplex PCR. The sample includes 35,000 to 45,000 clones, none of them occurring once. Input material: PBMCs. This TCR was sampled from a man between 40 and 49 years old in good health, CMV-negative, and a related stem cell transplant donor. V usage is TRBV19 and J usage is TRBJ2-5; 12 bases fit TRBD2. CDR3 sequence (DNA): TGTGCCAGTAGTCCCGGACTAGCGGGGCAAGAGACCCAGTACTTC. It specifies CASSPGLAGQETQYF.